This TCR beta chain was identified during a study of blood T cell repertoires in COVID-19. Across the study: Samples representing acute and convalescent COVID-19 were sourced from the United States, Italy and Spain. The cDNA or gDNA used as material had been derived from T cells, B-cell-depleted T cells, or PBMCs.

Clinical history reported by participants formed the basis on which cohorts were assigned. V was shortened by 1 base and J by 4 bases, with 8 bases between the two germline ends. Germline CDR1 SGHRS, CDR2 YFSETQ. The CDR3 sequence is 14 residues long. Original analysis: Estimates of nucleated cell counts were drawn from the amplification of reference gene primers. The protocol was immunoSEQ multiplex PCR, while the TCRdb copy is restricted to in-frame clones and leaves out a portion. V and J calls and clone size are as listed in that table; D and trimming were resolved from the DNA. The repertoire holds roughly 400,000 clones, 88% seen once, with roughly 1.4% in the top ten.

This rearrangement joins TRBV5-1 to TRBJ1-4; D may be TRBD1 (5 bases). The sample taken for sequencing was PBMCs or T cells enriched from blood (not recorded which). This clonotype originated in a woman younger than 30 who had been exposed to COVID-19. This chain's CDR3 is CASSLQGDNEKLFF. In DNA form, the CDR3 reads TGCGCCAGCAGCTTGCAGGGCGATAATGAAAAACTGTTTTTT.